One and the same sample provided the 17 T cell receptor beta chains below, sequenced in a study of Ad26.COV2.S vaccination and SARS-CoV-2 variants. Treatment defined: about 20 received Ad26.COV2.S at low or high dose, single or two shots; about 5 received placebo; per-sample allocation not given. Following the first vaccine or placebo injection, samples were taken on day 63. Assay: immunoSEQ multiplex PCR; the TCRdb copy retains only in-frame clones and omits some. The sample has about 680,000 clones, roughly nine tenths seen once; the top ten hold around 1.4%. Sequenced here: peripheral blood, sampled in a trial of Ad26.COV2.S vaccine versus placebo. Receptors were obtained from a person aged 18-60 years who received the Ad26.COV2.S COVID-19 vaccine or a placebo.

In DNA form, the CDR3 reads TGTGCCTGGAGGCGGGGACAGCAAGAGACCCAGTACTTC. This codes for CAWRRGQQETQYF. This rearrangement joins TRBV30 to TRBJ2-5; perhaps TRBD1 as D (7 bases). Germline loops: CDR1 GTSNPN, CDR2 SVGIG (reference sequence). V was trimmed by 3 bases and J by 2 bases, leaving 10 bases between them. The CDR3 runs to 13 residues.

The chain links TRBV19 to TRBJ2-5; the D gene is possibly TRBD1 (7 bases). CDR3 length equals 13 residues. From germline, CDR1 is LNHDA and CDR2 SQIVND (reference sequence). Trimming stripped 4 bases from V and 4 bases from J, with 10 bases between. Here the CDR3 DNA reads TGTGCCAGTAGTACAGGGGGAGGAGAGACCCAGTACTTC. Its translation: CASSTGGGETQYF.

Details on this clone: Additional DNA sequences in this sample encode the identical CDR3. The chain carries TRBV18 and TRBJ2-5, with D hard to call. Deletions cut 3 bases from V and 2 bases from J, with 4 bases between. The germline CDR1 and CDR2 sequences are KGHSH and LQKENI. The CDR3 is made up of 12 amino acids. CDR3 amino acids: CASSPSQETQYF. The CDR3 nucleotides read TGTGCCAGCTCACCCTCACAAGAGACCCAGTACTTC.

This chain uses TRBV19 with TRBJ2-2; D remains unclear. Germline loops: CDR1 LNHDA, CDR2 SQIVND (reference sequence). Trimming pared 1 base from V and 10 bases from J, leaving 10 bases between. The CDR3 has 13 amino acids. The chain's CDR3 is CASSIARFAELFF. The CDR3 DNA follows: TGTGCCAGTAGTATAGCAAGGTTCGCGGAGCTGTTTTTT.

The chain combines TRBV18 with TRBJ2-5; D is ambiguous. This CDR3 is 12 amino acids long. Trimming removed 5 bases at V and 3 bases at J, with 7 bases between. Germline CDR1 KGHSH, CDR2 LQKENI. The CDR3 reads CASSSAEETQYF. The CDR3 nucleotides are TGTGCCAGCTCATCGGCAGAAGAGACCCAGTACTTC.

The J gene is TRBJ2-4, the V gene TRBV5-6; 8 nucleotides agree with TRBD2. From germline, CDR1 is SGHDT and CDR2 YYEEEE. Trimming took 5 bases from V and 9 from J; bases not matched to a gene: 10. The CDR3 length is 14 residues. The CDR3 sequence: CASSQTGLGVIQYF. CDR3 DNA sequence: TGTGCCAGCAGTCAGACGGGACTAGGAGTCATTCAGTACTTC.

The rearrangement uses TRBV7-8 and TRBJ2-3; 10 bases agree with TRBD2. The CDR3 spans 17 residues. Germline CDR1 and CDR2: SGHVS and FQNEAQ. After removal of 5 bases from V and 5 bases from J, the junction contained 13 bases not matched to a gene. For the CDR3, the DNA is TGTGCCAGCAGCGTAACAAATCTAGCGGGAGCGAGAGATACGCAGTATTTT. Encoded protein: CASSVTNLAGARDTQYF.

This clone was observed a single time. V and J are TRBV28 and TRBJ1-2; 7 bases fit TRBD1. The germline CDR1 and CDR2 sequences are MDHEN and SYDVKM. CDR3 size: 15 residues. The V gene end was trimmed by 8 bases and the J gene end by 0 bases; junction bases not matched to a gene: 9. Written as DNA, the CDR3 is TGTGCCAGCGGGGGGGACAGTTTAACTAACTATGGCTACACCTTC. Translating it yields CASGGDSLTNYGYTF.

The rearrangement links TRBV5-6 to TRBJ1-3; TRBD1 is a possible D gene (6 bases). V was pared by 4 bases and J by 2 bases, with 13 bases between. Germline V gene sequence: CDR1 SGHDT, CDR2 YYEEEE. CDR3 length equals 15 residues. The CDR3 loop reads CASSTPQGTGNTIYF. DNA of the CDR3: TGTGCCAGCAGCACACCACAGGGAACTGGAAACACCATATATTTT.

This sequence joins TRBV6-5 and TRBJ1-6, with 8 bases matching TRBD1. Losses at the gene ends were 4 bases for V and 9 bases for J; bases not matched to a gene: 5. Germline CDR1 MNHEY, CDR2 SVGAGI. The CDR3 runs to 14 residues. Here the CDR3 DNA reads TGTGCCAGCAGTTTGACAGGGGAGGGTTCACCCCTCCACTTT. Amino acid sequence: CASSLTGEGSPLHF.

The rearrangement links TRBV30 to TRBJ1-4; no clear D gene. Germline V gives CDR1 GTSNPN, CDR2 SVGIG (reference sequence). The CDR3 is 12 amino acids. Trimming stripped 4 bases from V and 5 bases from J, with 8 bases between. In nucleotides, the CDR3 is TGTGCCTGGAACAGTCGAAATGAAAAACTGTTTTTT. Its translation is CAWNSRNEKLFF.

The chain has TRBV7-2 and TRBJ1-4; 8 nucleotides agree with TRBD1. With 5 bases clipped from V and 6 bases from J, the junction kept 8 bases outside the gene matches. CDR1 is SGHTA and CDR2 is FQGNSA in the germline V gene. This CDR3 contains 15 residues. The CDR3, as DNA: TGTGCCAGCAGCCCCCGACAGGGGAGTGATGAAAAACTGTTTTTT. Protein: CASSPRQGSDEKLFF.

This chain connects TRBV5-8 to TRBJ1-1, with D possibly matching TRBD1 (5 bases). Looked up from germline, CDR1 is SGHTS and CDR2 is YDEGEE. V lost 4 bases and J 3 bases, leaving 13 bases between the germline ends. The CDR3 spans 14 residues. The CDR3 DNA reads TGTGCCAGCAGCAGGGGTTCCGGAGACACTGAAGCTTTCTTT. Translation: CASSRGSGDTEAFF.

V gene TRBV29-1 combines with J gene TRBJ2-3; 9 nucleotides agree with TRBD2. The CDR3 has 17 amino acids. Germline V lookup: CDR1 SQVTM, CDR2 ANQGSEA. The V and J ends lost 6 bases and 4 bases, in that order; junction bases with no gene match: 17. The CDR3 DNA reads as TGCAGCGTGGTGACAGGCGGGAGGGGGAGAACGGCAGATACGCAGTATTTT. It translates to CSVVTGGRGRTADTQYF.

J is TRBJ1-4 and V is TRBV4-2; D gene uncertain. The CDR3 runs 14 residues. Germline CDR1 reads LGHNA; CDR2 reads YNFKEQ. With 4 bases removed from V and 5 bases from J, the gap between germline ends came to 11 bases. CDR3: CASSLSSGNEKLFF. The CDR3 DNA sequence: TGTGCCAGCAGCCTAAGTTCCGGGAATGAAAAACTGTTTTTT.

This chain joins TRBV7-2 and TRBJ1-4, with 7 bases fitting TRBD1. Germline-derived CDR1 and CDR2 are SGHTA and FQGNSA. This CDR3 contains 18 residues. Trimming removed 3 bases from V and 0 bases from J; junction bases left unmatched: 10. The CDR3 loop reads CASSLAAGGPPTNEKLFF. The CDR3 nucleotides are TGTGCCAGCAGCTTGGCAGCAGGGGGACCCCCAACTAATGAAAAACTGTTTTTT.

The chain couples TRBV5-1 to TRBJ2-2; possibly TRBD1 for D (6 bases). The CDR3 runs 14 residues. V was clipped by 5 bases and J by 2 bases, with 10 bases between them. Germline CDR1 reads SGHRS; CDR2 reads YFSETQ. CDR3 in DNA: TGCGCCAGCAGTCGGACAGCCAACACCGGGGAGCTGTTTTTT. Encoded protein: CASSRTANTGELFF. The full variable domain, its missing parts supplied by reference TRBV5-1 and TRBJ2-2, is KAGVTQTPRYLIKTRGQQVTLSCSPISGHRSVSWYQQTPGQGLQFLFEYFSETQRNKGNFPGRFSGRQFSNSRSEMNVSTLELGDSALYLCASSRTANTGELFFGEGSRLTVL.